This T cell receptor (beta chain) came from a study of T cells in Graves' hyperthyroidism and ophthalmopathy. Whole-study findings and limits: Clonotypes that were expanded in thyroid above 0.001 mostly appeared in blood too. The model identified upcoming ophthalmopathy a median approximately 6.4 months ahead of onset.

A note on this clonotype: The antigen remains unidentified.

Stability of Graves' hyperthyroidism was defined as absent ophthalmopathy progression within 18 months. It was around 10 ml of fresh peripheral blood that supplied the PBMCs. Per the germline V gene, CDR1 is ENHRY and CDR2 is SYGVKD. Trimming removed 4 bases from V and 0 bases from J, with 19 bases in between. This CDR3 spans 18 amino acids. From RNA transcripts, TCR beta CDR3 regions were amplified. TCR CDR3 regions were first amplified by RT-PCR with HTBI primers. Each CDR3 protein is one row after TCRdb ran MiXCR on the multiplex PCR reads. The repertoire holds about 320,000 distinct CDR3 sequences, with roughly 17% as singletons.

Sequenced sample: blood. This TCR was sampled from a man in his thirties or forties with Graves' hyperthyroidism. This chain links TRBV10-3 with TRBJ2-1, with D uncertain. CDR3 protein: CAISVPSKGRSSYNEQFF. The CDR3, as DNA: TGTGCCATCAGTGTCCCCTCTAAAGGGCGGAGCTCCTACAATGAGCAGTTCTTC.